This TCR beta chain was identified during a study of siplizumab effects on memory and regulatory T cells. Coculturing of the mixed lymphocyte reaction cells was performed at 37°C for more than 5 days. The germline V and J ends were trimmed by 7 bases and 5 bases, with 17 bases remaining between them. Germline V gene data show CDR1 as MNHNS and CDR2 as SASEGT. This CDR3 has 14 residues. Study-level results: Proliferating Tregs taken from siplizumab cultures were not shown to have a confirmed suppressive function. The average Treg-derived proportion among mappable alloreactive CD4+ clones was roughly 69% with siplizumab versus around 26% in controls.

With respect to this clone: Its antigen is still unknown.

Sequencing used immunoSEQ multiplex PCR; TCRdb keeps in-frame clones, though not all of them. Counted here are 8,500 to 10,000 clones, almost 40% occurring once; the ten biggest clones make up 8.6%. This clonotype originated in a human donor in good health; the cells came from an allogeneic mixed lymphocyte reaction. This chain uses TRBV6-1 with TRBJ2-5, with D possibly matching TRBD1 (6 bases). What was sequenced was CFSE-low (dividing) CD4+ T cells sorted from an allogeneic mixed lymphocyte reaction. The CDR3 coding sequence is TGTGCCAGCACTGGGTCAGGGGCAGGGGAGACCCAGTACTTC. Protein: CASTGSGAGETQYF.